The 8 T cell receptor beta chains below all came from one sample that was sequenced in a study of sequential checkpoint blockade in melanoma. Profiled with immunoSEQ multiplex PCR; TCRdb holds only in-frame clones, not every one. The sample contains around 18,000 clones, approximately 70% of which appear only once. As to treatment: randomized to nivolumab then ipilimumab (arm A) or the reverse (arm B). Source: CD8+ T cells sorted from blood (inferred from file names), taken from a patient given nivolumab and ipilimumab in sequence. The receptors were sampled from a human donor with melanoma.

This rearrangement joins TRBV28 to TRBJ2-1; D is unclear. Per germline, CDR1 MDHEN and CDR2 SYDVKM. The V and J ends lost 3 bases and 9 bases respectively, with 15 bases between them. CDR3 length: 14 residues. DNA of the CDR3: TGTGCCAGCAGTTTCAAGGCCCTAGGAACTGAGCAGTTCTTC. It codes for CASSFKALGTEQFF.

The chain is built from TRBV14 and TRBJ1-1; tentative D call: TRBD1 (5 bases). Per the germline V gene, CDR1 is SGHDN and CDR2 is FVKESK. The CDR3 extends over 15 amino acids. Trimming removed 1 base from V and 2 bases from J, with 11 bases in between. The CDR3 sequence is CASSQVGGFNTEAFF. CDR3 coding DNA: TGTGCCAGCAGCCAAGTCGGGGGGTTCAACACTGAAGCTTTCTTT.

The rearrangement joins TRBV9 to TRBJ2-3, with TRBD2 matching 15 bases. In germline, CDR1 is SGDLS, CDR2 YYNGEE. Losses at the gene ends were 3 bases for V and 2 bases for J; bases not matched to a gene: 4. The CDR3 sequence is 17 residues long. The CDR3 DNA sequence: TGTGCCAGCAGCGCGGGACTAGCGGGAGGAACCACAGATACGCAGTATTTT. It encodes CASSAGLAGGTTDTQYF.

The CDR3 is CASSLVSSGAYEQYF. The CDR3 DNA follows: TGTGCCAGCAGCTTAGTGTCTAGCGGGGCCTACGAGCAGTACTTC. The genes are TRBV7-9 and TRBJ2-7; 9 bases fit TRBD2. Per the germline V gene, CDR1 is SEHNR and CDR2 is FQNEAQ (reference sequence). This CDR3 is built from 15 residues. Trimming at V came to 1 base and at J to 2 bases, leaving 3 bases not matched to a gene.

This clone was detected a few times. The CDR3 is CASSLIQGGTGANVLTF. The DNA for the CDR3 is TGTGCCAGCAGCTTAATTCAGGGGGGAACTGGGGCCAACGTCCTGACTTTC. This chain uses TRBV7-9 with TRBJ2-6; possible D gene TRBD1, 7 bases. Germline CDR1 SEHNR, CDR2 FQNEAQ (reference sequence). Trimming pared 2 bases from V and 2 bases from J, leaving 13 bases between. This CDR3 contains 17 residues.

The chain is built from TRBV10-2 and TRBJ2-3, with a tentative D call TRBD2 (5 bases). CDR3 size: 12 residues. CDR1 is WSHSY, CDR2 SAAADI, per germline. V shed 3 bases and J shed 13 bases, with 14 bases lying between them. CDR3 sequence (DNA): TGCGCCAGCAGTGAAGGACTTGAGGAAAAGTATTTT. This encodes CASSEGLEEKYF.

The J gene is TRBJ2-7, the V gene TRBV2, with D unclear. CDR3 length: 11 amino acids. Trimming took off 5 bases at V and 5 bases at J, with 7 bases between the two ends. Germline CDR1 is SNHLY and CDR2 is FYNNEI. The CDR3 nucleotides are TGTGCCAGCAGTACGGTTAACGAGCAGTACTTC. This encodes CASSTVNEQYF. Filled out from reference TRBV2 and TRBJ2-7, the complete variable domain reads EPEVTQTPSHQVTQMGQEVILRCVPISNHLYFYWYRQILGQKVEFLVSFYNNEISEKSEIFDDQFSVERPDGSNFTLKIRSTKLEDSAMYFCASSTVNEQYFGPGTRLTVT.

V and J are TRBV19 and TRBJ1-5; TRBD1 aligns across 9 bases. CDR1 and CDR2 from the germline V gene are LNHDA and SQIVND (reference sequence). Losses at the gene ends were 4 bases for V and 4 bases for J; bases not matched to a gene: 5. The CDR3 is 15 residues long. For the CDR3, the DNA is TGTGCCAGTAGTAGGGACAGGGAGGGGAATCAGCCCCAGCATTTT. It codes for CASSRDREGNQPQHF.